This T cell receptor beta chain was sequenced during a study of cytomegalovirus exposure and HLA in healthy donors. The PCR had 60 Vbeta and 13 Jbeta primers. Here immunoSEQ multiplex PCR was the method, and the copy in TCRdb shows in-frame clones only, minus some. This table has 120,000 to 150,000 clones, 65% to 85% appearing once. CDR3 length: 16 residues. Germline V gives CDR1 SGHNT, CDR2 YYREEE (reference sequence). Trimming shortened V by 0 bases and J by 0 bases, and 10 bases separated the two germline ends. The chain has TRBV5-4 and TRBJ1-3; D is uncertain. The sequence was collected from a woman aged 40 to 50 in good health and CMV-seropositive. Sequencing was performed on PBMCs. CDR3 nucleotide sequence: TGTGCCAGCAGCTTGGATTGGGCAAACTCTGGAAACACCATATATTTT. Protein product: CASSLDWANSGNTIYF.